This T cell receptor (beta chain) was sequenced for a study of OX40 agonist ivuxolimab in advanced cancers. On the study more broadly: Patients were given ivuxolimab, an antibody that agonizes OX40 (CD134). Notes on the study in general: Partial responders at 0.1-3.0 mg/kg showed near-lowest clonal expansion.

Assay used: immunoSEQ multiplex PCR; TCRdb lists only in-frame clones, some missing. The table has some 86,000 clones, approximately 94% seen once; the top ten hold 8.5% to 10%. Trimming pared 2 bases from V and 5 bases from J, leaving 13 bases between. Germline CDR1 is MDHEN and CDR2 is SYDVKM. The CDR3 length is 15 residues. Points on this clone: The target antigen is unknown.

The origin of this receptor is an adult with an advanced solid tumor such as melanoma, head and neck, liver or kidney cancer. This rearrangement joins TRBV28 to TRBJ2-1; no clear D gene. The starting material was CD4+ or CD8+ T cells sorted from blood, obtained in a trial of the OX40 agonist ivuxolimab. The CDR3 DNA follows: TGTGCCAGCAGTTTACTGGCCCAAGGGAACAATGAGCAGTTCTTC. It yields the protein CASSLLAQGNNEQFF.